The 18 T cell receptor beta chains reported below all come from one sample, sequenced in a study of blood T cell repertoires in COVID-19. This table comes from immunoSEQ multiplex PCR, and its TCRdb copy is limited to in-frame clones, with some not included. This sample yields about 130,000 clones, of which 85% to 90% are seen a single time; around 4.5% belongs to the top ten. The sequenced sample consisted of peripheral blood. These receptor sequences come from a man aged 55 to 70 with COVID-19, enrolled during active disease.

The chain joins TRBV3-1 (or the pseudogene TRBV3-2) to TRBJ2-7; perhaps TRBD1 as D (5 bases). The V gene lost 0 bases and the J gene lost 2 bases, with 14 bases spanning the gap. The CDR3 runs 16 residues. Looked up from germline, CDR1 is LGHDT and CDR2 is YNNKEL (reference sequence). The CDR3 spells CASSQDDGRATYEQYF. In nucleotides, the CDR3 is TGTGCCAGCAGCCAAGACGATGGCAGGGCAACCTACGAGCAGTACTTC.

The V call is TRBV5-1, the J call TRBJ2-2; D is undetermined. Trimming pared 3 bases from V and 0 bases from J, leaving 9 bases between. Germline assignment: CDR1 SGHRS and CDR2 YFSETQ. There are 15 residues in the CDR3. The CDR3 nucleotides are TGCGCCAGCAGCTCCTCCGGGTCGAACACCGGGGAGCTGTTTTTT. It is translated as CASSSSGSNTGELFF.

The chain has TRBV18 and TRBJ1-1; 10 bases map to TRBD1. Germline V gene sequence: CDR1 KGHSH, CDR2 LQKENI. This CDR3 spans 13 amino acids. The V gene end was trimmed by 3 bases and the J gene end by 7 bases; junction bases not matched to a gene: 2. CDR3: CASSPGQGGEAFF. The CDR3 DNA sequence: TGTGCCAGCTCACCCGGACAGGGGGGTGAAGCTTTCTTT.

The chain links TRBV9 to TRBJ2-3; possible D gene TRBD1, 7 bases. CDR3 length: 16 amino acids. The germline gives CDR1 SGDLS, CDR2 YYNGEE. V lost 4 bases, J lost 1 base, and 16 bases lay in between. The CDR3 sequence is CASSPMGGQRTDTQYF. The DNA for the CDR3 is TGTGCCAGCAGCCCGATGGGGGGACAGCGCACAGATACGCAGTATTTT.

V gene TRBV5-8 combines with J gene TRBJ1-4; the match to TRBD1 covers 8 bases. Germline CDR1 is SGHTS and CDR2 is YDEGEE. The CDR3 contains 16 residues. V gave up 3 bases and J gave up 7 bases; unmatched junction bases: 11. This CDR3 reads CASSSGFDDRGEKLFF. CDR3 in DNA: TGTGCCAGCAGCTCCGGATTTGATGACAGGGGTGAAAAACTGTTTTTT.

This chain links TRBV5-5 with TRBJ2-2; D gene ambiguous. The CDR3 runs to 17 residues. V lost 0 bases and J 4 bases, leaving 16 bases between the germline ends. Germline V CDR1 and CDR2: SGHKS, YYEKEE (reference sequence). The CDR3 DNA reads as TGTGCCAGCAGCTTGGAACCGTTCCGTCCGAGCACCGGGGAGCTGTTTTTT. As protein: CASSLEPFRPSTGELFF.

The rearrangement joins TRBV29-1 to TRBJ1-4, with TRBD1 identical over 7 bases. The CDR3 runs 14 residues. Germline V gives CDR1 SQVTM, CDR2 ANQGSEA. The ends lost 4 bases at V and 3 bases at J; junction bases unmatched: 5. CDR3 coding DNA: TGCAGCGTTGGGGGGGACAGCCCTAATGAAAAACTGTTTTTT. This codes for CSVGGDSPNEKLFF.

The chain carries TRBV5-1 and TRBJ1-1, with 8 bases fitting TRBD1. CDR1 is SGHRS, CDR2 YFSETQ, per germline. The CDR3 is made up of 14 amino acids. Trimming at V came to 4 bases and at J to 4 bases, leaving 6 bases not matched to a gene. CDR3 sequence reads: CASSTRTGFTEAFF. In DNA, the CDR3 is TGCGCCAGCAGCACCCGGACAGGGTTCACTGAAGCTTTCTTT.

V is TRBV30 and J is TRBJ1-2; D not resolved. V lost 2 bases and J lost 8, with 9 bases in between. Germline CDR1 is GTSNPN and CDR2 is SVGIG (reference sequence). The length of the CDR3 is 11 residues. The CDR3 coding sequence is TGTGCCTGGAGTACTGCCCTGGGCTACACCTTC. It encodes CAWSTALGYTF.

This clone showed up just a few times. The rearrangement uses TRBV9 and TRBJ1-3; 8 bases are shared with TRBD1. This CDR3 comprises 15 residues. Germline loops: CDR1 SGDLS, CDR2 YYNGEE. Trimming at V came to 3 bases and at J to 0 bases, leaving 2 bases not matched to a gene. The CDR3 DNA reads TGTGCCAGCAGCGCTACAGGGGGCTCTGGAAACACCATATATTTT. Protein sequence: CASSATGGSGNTIYF.

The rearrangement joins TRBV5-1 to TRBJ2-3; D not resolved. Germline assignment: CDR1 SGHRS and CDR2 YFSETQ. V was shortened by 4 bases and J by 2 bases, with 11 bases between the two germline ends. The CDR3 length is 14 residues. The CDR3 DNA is TGCGCCAGCAGCCCAGGTGCGACCACAGATACGCAGTATTTT. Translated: CASSPGATTDTQYF.

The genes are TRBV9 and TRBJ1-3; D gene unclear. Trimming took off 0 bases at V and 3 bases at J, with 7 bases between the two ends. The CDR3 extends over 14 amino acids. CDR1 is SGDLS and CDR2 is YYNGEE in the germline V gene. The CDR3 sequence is CASSVETSGNTIYF. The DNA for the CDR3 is TGTGCCAGCAGCGTAGAGACAAGTGGAAACACCATATATTTT.

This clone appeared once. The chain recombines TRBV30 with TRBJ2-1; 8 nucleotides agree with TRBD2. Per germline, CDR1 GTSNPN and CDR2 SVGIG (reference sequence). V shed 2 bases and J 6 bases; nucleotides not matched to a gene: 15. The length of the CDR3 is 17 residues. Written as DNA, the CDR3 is TGTGCCTGGAGTTTATGCCCGGGGAGCGGGGGTTGCAATGAGCAGTTCTTC. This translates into CAWSLCPGSGGCNEQFF.

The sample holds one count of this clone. CDR3 in amino acids: CASTPSGQGGPRTQYF. The CDR3 nucleotides read TGTGCCAGCACCCCCTCAGGGCAGGGGGGCCCCCGGACCCAGTACTTC. The chain couples TRBV13 to TRBJ2-5, with D perhaps matching TRBD1 (7 bases). Germline CDR1 PRHDT, CDR2 FYEKMQ (reference sequence). The CDR3 is 16 amino acids. V lost 7 bases and J 7 bases, leaving 25 bases between the germline ends.

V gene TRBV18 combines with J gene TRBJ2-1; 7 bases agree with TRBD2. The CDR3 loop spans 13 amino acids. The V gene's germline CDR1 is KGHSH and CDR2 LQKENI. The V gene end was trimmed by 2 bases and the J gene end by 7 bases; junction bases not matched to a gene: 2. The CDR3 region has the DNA TGTGCCAGCTCACCAGGGGAGGGTAATGAGCAGTTCTTC. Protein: CASSPGEGNEQFF.

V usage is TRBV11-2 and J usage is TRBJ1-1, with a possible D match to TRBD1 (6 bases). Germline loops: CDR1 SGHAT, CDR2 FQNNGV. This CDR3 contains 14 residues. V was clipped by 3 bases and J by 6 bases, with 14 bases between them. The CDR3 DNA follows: TGTGCCAGCAGCTTGGAAGGACAGATCTCTGAAGCTTTCTTT. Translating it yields CASSLEGQISEAFF. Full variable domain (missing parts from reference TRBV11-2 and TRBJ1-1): EAGVAQSPRYKIIEKRQSVAFWCNPISGHATLYWYQQILGQGPKLLIQFQNNGVVDDSQLPKDRFSAERLKGVDSTLKIQPAKLEDSAVYLCASSLEGQISEAFFGQGTRLTVV.

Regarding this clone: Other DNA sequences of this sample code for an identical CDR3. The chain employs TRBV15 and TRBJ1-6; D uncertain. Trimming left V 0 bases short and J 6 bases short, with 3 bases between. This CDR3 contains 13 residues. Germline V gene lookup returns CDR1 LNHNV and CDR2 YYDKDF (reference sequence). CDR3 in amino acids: CATSRDGNSPLHF. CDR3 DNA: TGTGCCACCAGCAGAGACGGTAATTCACCCCTCCACTTT.

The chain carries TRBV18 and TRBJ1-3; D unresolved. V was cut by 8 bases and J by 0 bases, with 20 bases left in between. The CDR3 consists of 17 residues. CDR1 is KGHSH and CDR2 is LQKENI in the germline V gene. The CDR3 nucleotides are TGTGCCAGCCTCGCGGGTCGAGCTGCCCACTCTGGAAACACCATATATTTT. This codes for CASLAGRAAHSGNTIYF.